This TCR beta chain stems from a study of Tregs in tolerant kidney transplant recipients (dated by TCRdb to between 2019 and 2020). Concerning the study at large: The transplants used related donors with nonmyeloablative bone marrow transplantation, and mixed chimerism in the human trials was transient. The study used TCRbeta sequencing to identify donor-specific regulatory T cells before combined kidney and bone marrow transplantation, then tracked those cells after transplant.

Regarding this clone: No cognate antigen has been identified for it. Base-call qualities are not available, and no considerably larger clone is one nucleotide away.

For TCRbeta CDR3 sequencing, genomic DNA from the sorted cells was extracted using the QIAGEN DNeasy Blood and Tissue Kit. High-throughput TCRbeta CDR3 sequencing, which included PCR amplification with bias correction and internal controls, was done commercially through immunoSEQ. Per the source publication's procedure: A unique productive TCRbeta sequence was defined by the CDR3 nucleotide sequence when primers matched, and otherwise by the CDR3 amino acid sequence together with the Vbeta and Jbeta genes. To correct sorting error, sequences shared between sorted populations at a frequency ratio of 2:1 or less were removed; the rest were assigned to the higher population. Donor-reactive sequences were defined as at least 5-fold expanded in CFSE-low cells versus unstimulated cells, with frequency of at least 0.01% in CFSE-low cells. Jensen-Shannon divergence, calculated on the top 100 TCRbeta sequences ranked by frequency, was used to quantify repertoire divergence. For any sample with multiple sequencing runs, sorting error was corrected in each run separately before the runs were pooled. As stored in TCRdb, this immuneACCESS dataset retains in-frame rearrangements with V and J assigned. A fraction of the clones does not appear; measured against another copy, unresolved V genes explain less than half of the discrepancy, and the remainder lacks a known reason. D and trimming come from the DNA, and the V and J calls and clone size come from that table. The sample table holds over 60,000 clones, of which approximately 91% were seen once. The ten top clones hold about 0.37% of the sample.

Inclusive of the bounding cysteine and phenylalanine, the CDR3 is 15 residues long. The kept DNA is CDR3 alone, 45 bases in frame from the first base. Taken from the germline V gene, the CDR1 and CDR2 loops are SGHRS and YFSETQ. Trimming takes 4 bases off V and 8 bases off J; junction bases not matched to a gene: 6. Findings and caveats that apply to the study as a whole: Biological reproducibility was not directly addressed, though technical replication error appeared minimal. Expanding Tregs with activated donor B cells appeared to identify the most biologically relevant and donor-specific TCRbeta repertoire. The study was limited by small patient numbers, and the findings need validation in larger populations and under other immunosuppression protocols. PCR primers changed over time for some patients, so nucleotide-level comparison across those patients' samples was not possible. In tolerant patients, the expansion of donor-specific Tregs was greater than global Treg expansion, suggesting that the expansion was antigen-driven rather than nonspecific.

The label giving this sample's time point can be read as: blood sample drawn before combined kidney and bone marrow transplant. Unstimulated Tregs (CD4+CD25+CD127-), CD4+ non-Tregs (CD4+CD25-), CD4 and CD8 cells were FACS-sorted from thawed PBMCs. Patients were a few combined kidney and bone marrow transplant recipients from the ITN036ST trial, and only these trial subjects had samples available. Healthy control blood was processed by Ficoll density gradient to PBMCs and cryopreserved; patient PBMCs were collected before and after transplant. The TCR sequence derives from a human donor who received a combined kidney and bone marrow transplant. The source was CD4+ T cells from blood, collected before the transplant. The V gene is TRBV5-1 and the J gene is TRBJ2-2, and 12 bases in between align with TRBD2. CDR3 reads: CASSHALAGGGELFF. The sequenced DNA: TGCGCCAGCAGCCATGCACTAGCGGGAGGTGGGGAGCTGTTTTTT.